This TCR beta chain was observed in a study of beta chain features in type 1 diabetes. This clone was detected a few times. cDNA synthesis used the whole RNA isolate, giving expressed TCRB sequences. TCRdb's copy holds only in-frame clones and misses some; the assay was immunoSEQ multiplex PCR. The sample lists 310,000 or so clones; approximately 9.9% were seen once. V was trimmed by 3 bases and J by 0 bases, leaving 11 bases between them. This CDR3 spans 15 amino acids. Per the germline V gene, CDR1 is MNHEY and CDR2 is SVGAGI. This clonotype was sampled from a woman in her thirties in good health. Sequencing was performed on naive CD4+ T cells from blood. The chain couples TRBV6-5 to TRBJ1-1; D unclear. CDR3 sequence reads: CASSYGAGMNTEAFF. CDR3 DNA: TGTGCCAGCAGTTATGGTGCGGGGATGAACACTGAAGCTTTCTTT.